This passage covers 14 T cell receptor beta chains from one sample sequenced in a study of blood T cell repertoires in COVID-19. Using immunoSEQ multiplex PCR, the repertoire was profiled, and TCRdb retains in-frame clones only, with some absent. The sample carries under 200,000 clones, roughly 88% recorded once. The specimen sequenced was peripheral blood. These receptors all stem from a young man with acute or convalescent COVID-19.

The J gene is TRBJ2-3, the V gene TRBV19, with 7 bases lining up with TRBD1. V dropped 3 bases and J dropped 3; count of bases not matched to a gene: 3. The CDR3 consists of 14 residues. The germline CDR1 and CDR2 sequences are LNHDA and SQIVND (reference sequence). CDR3 protein: CASSIRTGTDTQYF. DNA for the CDR3: TGTGCCAGTAGTATCCGGACAGGAACAGATACGCAGTATTTT.

This clone was observed once. V gene TRBV3-1 (or the pseudogene TRBV3-2) combines with J gene TRBJ1-1; 7 positions match TRBD1. V trimming: 6 bases; J trimming: 1 base; junction bases outside the gene matches: 5. Germline V gene lookup returns CDR1 LGHDT and CDR2 YNNKEL (reference sequence). The length of the CDR3 is 14 residues. The CDR3 DNA reads TGTGCCAGCAGTTCCAACAGGGGGAACACTGAAGCTTTCTTT. Amino acids: CASSSNRGNTEAFF.

The gene calls are TRBV7-9 and TRBJ2-3; 7 bases align to TRBD1. Germline V CDR1 and CDR2: SEHNR, FQNEAQ (reference sequence). This CDR3 region has 13 residues. J gave up 6 bases and V 3 bases, and 3 bases lay outside the gene matches. CDR3 DNA sequence: TGTGCCAGCAGCTTCACGACAGGGGATACGCAGTATTTT. The encoded protein is CASSFTTGDTQYF.

The chain couples TRBV7-9 to TRBJ1-2; 7 bases match TRBD1. This CDR3 spans 14 amino acids. The germline V gene encodes CDR1 SEHNR and CDR2 FQNEAQ (reference sequence). The ends lost 5 bases at V and 7 bases at J; junction bases unmatched: 10. CDR3 protein: CASSPDEGASGYTF. The CDR3 coding sequence is TGTGCCAGCAGCCCAGACGAGGGGGCGAGTGGCTACACCTTC.

CDR3 in amino acids: CASSLATGFDEQFF. The CDR3 DNA is TGTGCCAGCAGCTTAGCCACAGGGTTCGATGAGCAGTTCTTC. The chain combines TRBV7-9 with TRBJ2-1; perhaps TRBD1 as D (6 bases). Germline V CDR1 and CDR2: SEHNR, FQNEAQ (reference sequence). Deletions cut 0 bases from V and 8 bases from J, with 11 bases between. The CDR3 has 14 residues.

The chain joins TRBV27 to TRBJ2-7; the D gene is possibly TRBD1 (7 bases). V gave up 5 bases and J gave up 3 bases, with 14 bases separating them. The V gene's germline CDR1 is MNHEY and CDR2 SMNVEV (reference sequence). The CDR3 sequence is 14 residues long. The CDR3 bases are TGTGCCAGCAGTGCCAGGGGGGTTATCTACGAGCAGTACTTC. Encoded protein: CASSARGVIYEQYF.

This rearrangement joins TRBV7-9 to TRBJ2-7; D is uncertain. Trimming removed 1 base from V and 8 bases from J, with 12 bases in between. The CDR3 has 13 residues. Germline V gives CDR1 SEHNR, CDR2 FQNEAQ (reference sequence). The chain's CDR3 is CASSLGENRKQYF. The CDR3 DNA reads TGTGCCAGCAGCTTAGGTGAAAATAGAAAGCAGTACTTC.

To note about this clone: This CDR3 is also generated by other DNA sequences in the sample. This sequence joins TRBV6-5 and TRBJ1-1; D is uncertain. The CDR3 extends over 11 amino acids. Germline CDR1 and CDR2: MNHEY and SVGAGI. V lost 6 bases and J 3 bases, leaving 5 bases between the germline ends. CDR3 sequence reads: CASSFYTEAFF. The CDR3 DNA follows: TGTGCCAGCAGCTTTTACACTGAAGCTTTCTTT.

The rearrangement joins TRBV5-1 to TRBJ1-4; tentatively, D is TRBD1 (5 bases). This CDR3 has 14 residues. The germline gives CDR1 SGHRS, CDR2 YFSETQ. Trimming took 4 bases from V and 8 from J, leaving 15 bases between them. CDR3 protein: CASSRGRAWEKLFF. CDR3 in DNA: TGCGCCAGCAGCAGGGGCCGAGCTTGGGAAAAACTGTTTTTT.

The chain carries TRBV6-6 and TRBJ1-2, with D possibly being TRBD1 (5 bases). V dropped 8 bases and J dropped 8 bases, with 12 bases sitting between them. This CDR3 spans 11 amino acids. The germline V gene has CDR1 MNHNY and CDR2 SVGAGI (reference sequence). This chain's CDR3 is CASGVRGGYTF. The CDR3 DNA follows: TGTGCCAGCGGCGTTAGGGGAGGCTACACCTTC.

The gene calls are TRBV27 and TRBJ2-7, with TRBD1 matching 7 bases. CDR3 length: 16 residues. V lost 2 bases and J lost 0; bases outside the gene matches: 7. The germline gives CDR1 MNHEY, CDR2 SMNVEV (reference sequence). CDR3 DNA: TGTGCCAGCAGTTTACTCACAGGGGTTAGCTCCTACGAGCAGTACTTC. Protein: CASSLLTGVSSYEQYF.

This clone was found once. The chain uses TRBV5-4 and TRBJ2-1, with TRBD1 matching over 10 bases. Losses at the gene ends were 0 bases for V and 7 bases for J; bases not matched to a gene: 1. The length of the CDR3 is 14 residues. Germline loops: CDR1 SGHNT, CDR2 YYREEE (reference sequence). Here the CDR3 reads CASSLEGQGNEQFF. In DNA form, the CDR3 reads TGTGCCAGCAGCTTGGAGGGACAGGGGAATGAGCAGTTCTTC.

This chain joins TRBV3-1 (or the pseudogene TRBV3-2) and TRBJ2-3; 10 nucleotides line up with TRBD2. This CDR3 is built from 15 residues. V lost 4 bases to trimming and J lost 1 base; unmatched junction nucleotides: 2. Germline-derived CDR1 and CDR2 are LGHDT and YNNKEL (reference sequence). The CDR3 sequence is CASSPGLARTDTQYF. The CDR3, as DNA: TGTGCCAGCAGCCCGGGACTAGCGCGCACAGATACGCAGTATTTT.

This chain joins TRBV18 and TRBJ1-2, with a tentative D call TRBD1 (5 bases). The V end lost 3 bases, the J end lost 4 bases, and 9 bases lay between the germline ends. Germline V CDR1 and CDR2: KGHSH, LQKENI. The CDR3 totals 13 residues. The CDR3 region has the DNA TGTGCCAGCTCACCCGACAGTTCCTATGGCTACACCTTC. It is translated as CASSPDSSYGYTF.